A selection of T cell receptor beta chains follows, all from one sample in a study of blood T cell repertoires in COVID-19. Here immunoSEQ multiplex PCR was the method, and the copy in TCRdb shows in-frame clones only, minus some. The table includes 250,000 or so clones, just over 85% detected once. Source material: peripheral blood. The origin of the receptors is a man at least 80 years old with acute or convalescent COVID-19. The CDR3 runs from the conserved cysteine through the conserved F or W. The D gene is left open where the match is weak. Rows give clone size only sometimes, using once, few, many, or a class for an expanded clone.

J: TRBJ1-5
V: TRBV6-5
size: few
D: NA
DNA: TGTGCCAGCAATAGGGGGGGCTATCTTAATCAGCCCCAGCATTTT
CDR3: CASNRGGYLNQPQHF

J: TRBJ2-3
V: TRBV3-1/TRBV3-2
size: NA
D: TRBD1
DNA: TGTGCCAGCAGACAGGGACAGGGGGCGTCAGATACGCAGTATTTT
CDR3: CASRQGQGASDTQYF

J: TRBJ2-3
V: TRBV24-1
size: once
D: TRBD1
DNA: TGTGCCACCAGTGGCCGTCGCAGGGGGCAGACAGATACGCAGTATTTT
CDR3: CATSGRRRGQTDTQYF

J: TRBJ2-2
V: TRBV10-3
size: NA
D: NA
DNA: TGTGCCATCGGGGGACGGGGGTGGACCGGGGAGCTGTTTTTT
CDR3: CAIGGRGWTGELFF

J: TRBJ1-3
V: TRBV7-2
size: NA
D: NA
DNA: TGTGCCAGCAGCCCTCCCGGGGGTGCTGGAAACACCATATATTTT
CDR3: CASSPPGGAGNTIYF

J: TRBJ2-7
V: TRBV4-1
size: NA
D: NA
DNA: TGCGCCAGCAGCACAACCCAGGGGTACGACGAGCAGTACTTC
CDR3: CASSTTQGYDEQYF

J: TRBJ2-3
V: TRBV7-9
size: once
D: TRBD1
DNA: TGTGCCAGCAGAGAGGACAGGGCAGATACGCAGTATTTT
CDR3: CASREDRADTQYF

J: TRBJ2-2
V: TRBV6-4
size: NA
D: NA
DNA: TGTGCCAGCAGTGACTCAGGGGACACCGGGGAGCTGTTTTTT
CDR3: CASSDSGDTGELFF

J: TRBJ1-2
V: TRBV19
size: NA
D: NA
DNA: TGTGCCAGTAGTGTTCCGGGACTCACCTATGGCTACACCTTC
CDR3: CASSVPGLTYGYTF

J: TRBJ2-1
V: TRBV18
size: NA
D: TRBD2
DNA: TGTGCCAGCTCACCACTCACTAGCGGGAGCTCCTACAATGAGCAGTTCTTC
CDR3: CASSPLTSGSSYNEQFF

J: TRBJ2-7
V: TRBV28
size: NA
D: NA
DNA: TGTGCCAGCAGTTTAGGTAGCCCAGAGTCCTACGAGCAGTACTTC
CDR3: CASSLGSPESYEQYF

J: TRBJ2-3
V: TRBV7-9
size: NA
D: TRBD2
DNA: TGTGCCAGCAGGGATAGACTAGCGGGGAGTACAGATACGCAGTATTTT
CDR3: CASRDRLAGSTDTQYF

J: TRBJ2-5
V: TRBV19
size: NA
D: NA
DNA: TGTGCCAGTAGTATTCAATCTAGCGTTGAGACCCAGTACTTC
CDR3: CASSIQSSVETQYF

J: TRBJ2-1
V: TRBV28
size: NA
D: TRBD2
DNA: TGTGCCAGCAGTTTACACGGGGGGTACAATGAGCAGTTCTTC
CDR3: CASSLHGGYNEQFF

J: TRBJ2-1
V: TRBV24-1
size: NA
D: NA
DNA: TGTGCCACCAGTGATTTCACAGGGCCAGGTTCCTACAATGAGCAGTTCTTC
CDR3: CATSDFTGPGSYNEQFF

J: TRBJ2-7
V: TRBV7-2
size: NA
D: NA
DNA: TGTGCCAGCAGCTTAGAGGGGACTGTTTCCTACGAGCAGTACTTC
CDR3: CASSLEGTVSYEQYF

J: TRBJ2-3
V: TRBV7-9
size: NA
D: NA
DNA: TGTGCCAGCAGCGCCCGGGGCGGGGGCACAGATACGCAGTATTTT
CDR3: CASSARGGGTDTQYF

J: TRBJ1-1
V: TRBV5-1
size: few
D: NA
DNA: TGCGCCAGCAGCTTGGATCCAGGGGTGGGCACTGAAGCTTTCTTT
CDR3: CASSLDPGVGTEAFF

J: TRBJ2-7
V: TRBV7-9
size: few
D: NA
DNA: TGTGCCAGCTCCCCAGTCATCGGACTTTACGAGCAGTACTTC
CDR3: CASSPVIGLYEQYF

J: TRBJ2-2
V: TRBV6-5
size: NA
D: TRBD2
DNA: TGTGCCAGCAGCTTTAGCGGGAGAAGCACCGGGGAGCTGTTTTTT
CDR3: CASSFSGRSTGELFF

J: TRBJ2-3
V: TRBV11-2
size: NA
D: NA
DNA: TGTGCCAGCAGCTTAACGGCCGGCAGGGTGGATACGCAGTATTTT
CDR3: CASSLTAGRVDTQYF

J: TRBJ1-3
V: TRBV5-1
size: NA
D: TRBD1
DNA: TGCGCCAGCAGTTTCGGGACAGCTGACTCTGGAAACACCATATATTTT
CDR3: CASSFGTADSGNTIYF

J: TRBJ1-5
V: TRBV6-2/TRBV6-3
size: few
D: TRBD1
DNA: TGTGCCAGCAGTACGAGACAGGGGGCACAGCCCCAGCATTTT
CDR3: CASSTRQGAQPQHF

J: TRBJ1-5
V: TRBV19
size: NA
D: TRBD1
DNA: TGTGCCAGTAGTGGCGACAGGGGAGGGAATCAGCCCCAGCATTTT
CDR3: CASSGDRGGNQPQHF

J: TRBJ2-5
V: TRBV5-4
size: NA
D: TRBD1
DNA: TGTGCCAGCAGCCTTCCCGGGACAGGGGGTGAGGAGACCCAGTACTTC
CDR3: CASSLPGTGGEETQYF

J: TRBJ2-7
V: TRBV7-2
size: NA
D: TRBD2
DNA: TGTGCCAGCAGCTTAGGACTAGCGGGGGATGCCTACGAGCAGTACTTC
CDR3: CASSLGLAGDAYEQYF

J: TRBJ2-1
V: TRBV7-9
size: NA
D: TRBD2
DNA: TGTGCCAGCAGCTTAACTAGCGGCTACAATGAGCAGTTCTTC
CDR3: CASSLTSGYNEQFF

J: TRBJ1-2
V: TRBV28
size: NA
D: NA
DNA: TGTGCCAGCAACTTAGGGGGAGCTAACTATGGCTACACCTTC
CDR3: CASNLGGANYGYTF

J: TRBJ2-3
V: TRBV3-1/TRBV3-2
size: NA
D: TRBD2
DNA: TGTGCCAGCAGCCAAGATAGAAGAGCGGGAGTAAAAGATACGCAGTATTTT
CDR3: CASSQDRRAGVKDTQYF

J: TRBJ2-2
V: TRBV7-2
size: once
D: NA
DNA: TGTGCCAGCAGCCCAACAGGGTTACAGAACACCGGGGAGCTGTTTTTT
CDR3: CASSPTGLQNTGELFF

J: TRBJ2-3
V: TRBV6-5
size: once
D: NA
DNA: TGTGCCAGCAGTTACTCGAGCCGCACAGATACGCAGTATTTT
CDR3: CASSYSSRTDTQYF

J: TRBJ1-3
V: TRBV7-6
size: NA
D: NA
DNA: TGTGCCAGCAGCGCAGAACGGGGGACTTCCGGAAACACCATATATTTT
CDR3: CASSAERGTSGNTIYF

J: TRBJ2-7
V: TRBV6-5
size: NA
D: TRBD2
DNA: TGTGCCAGCAGTACTGTGGCGGGAGAACCACTCGAGCAGTACTTC
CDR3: CASSTVAGEPLEQYF

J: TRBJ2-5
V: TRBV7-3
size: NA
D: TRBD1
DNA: TGTGCCAGCAGCCTTCAACAGGGGATTGGGGAGACCCAGTACTTC
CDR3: CASSLQQGIGETQYF

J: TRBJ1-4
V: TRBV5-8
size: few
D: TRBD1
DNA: TGTGCCAGCAGCCCTACCGGGACAGCAACTAATGAAAAACTGTTTTTT
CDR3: CASSPTGTATNEKLFF

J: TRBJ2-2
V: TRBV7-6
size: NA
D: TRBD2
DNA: TGTGCCAGCAGCGTGGGGGTAGCGGGAGTGGCCGGGGAGCTGTTTTTT
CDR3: CASSVGVAGVAGELFF

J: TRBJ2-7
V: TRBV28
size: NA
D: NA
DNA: TGTGCCAGCAGTTTTGGTGGCCCGAGGTGGCAGTACTTC
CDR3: CASSFGGPRWQYF

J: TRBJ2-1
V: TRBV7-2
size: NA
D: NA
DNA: TGTGCCAGCTCCCCCGATAGTTTTGGCGGTGAGCAGTTCTTC
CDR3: CASSPDSFGGEQFF

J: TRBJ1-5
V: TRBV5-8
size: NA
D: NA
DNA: TGTGCCAGCAGCTTGTCTCCAGGTGCCGATTATAGCAATCAGCCCCAGCATTTT
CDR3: CASSLSPGADYSNQPQHF

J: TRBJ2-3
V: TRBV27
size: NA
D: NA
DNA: TGTGCCAGCAGCAGACTGGCAGATACGCAGTATTTT
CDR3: CASSRLADTQYF

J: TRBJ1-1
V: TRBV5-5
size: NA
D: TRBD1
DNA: TGTGCCAGCAGCTTCAACCCGACAGGGGGAACTGAAGCTTTCTTT
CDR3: CASSFNPTGGTEAFF

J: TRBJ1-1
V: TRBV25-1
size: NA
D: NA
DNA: TGTGCCACCCATCCGGGACACCAGAACACTGAAGCTTTCTTT
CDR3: CATHPGHQNTEAFF

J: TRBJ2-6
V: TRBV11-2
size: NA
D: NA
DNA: TGTGCCAGCAGCCTTTCCCTGGGAGCTGGGGCCAACGTCCTGACTTTC
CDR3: CASSLSLGAGANVLTF

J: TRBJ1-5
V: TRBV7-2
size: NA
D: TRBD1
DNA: TGTGCCAGCAGCCCACGGACAGGGGCGGTACAGCCCCAGCATTTT
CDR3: CASSPRTGAVQPQHF

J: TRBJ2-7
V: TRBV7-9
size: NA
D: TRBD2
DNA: TGTGCCAGCAGCTCCCGGCCCCAGCGGGAGGGCTCCGAGCAGTACTTC
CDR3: CASSSRPQREGSEQYF

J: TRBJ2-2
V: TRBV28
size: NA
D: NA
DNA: TGTGCCAGCAGTTTAGTGGCAGGGATGGGCACCGGGGAGCTGTTTTTT
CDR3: CASSLVAGMGTGELFF

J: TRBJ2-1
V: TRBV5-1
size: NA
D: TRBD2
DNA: TGCGCCAGCAGCACCCGGACTAGCGGGTTTGGGTACAATGAGCAGTTCTTC
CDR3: CASSTRTSGFGYNEQFF

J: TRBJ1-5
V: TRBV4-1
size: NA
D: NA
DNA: TGCGCCAGCAGCCAAGATCGCAGGGGAGGCAATCAGCCCCAGCATTTT
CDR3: CASSQDRRGGNQPQHF